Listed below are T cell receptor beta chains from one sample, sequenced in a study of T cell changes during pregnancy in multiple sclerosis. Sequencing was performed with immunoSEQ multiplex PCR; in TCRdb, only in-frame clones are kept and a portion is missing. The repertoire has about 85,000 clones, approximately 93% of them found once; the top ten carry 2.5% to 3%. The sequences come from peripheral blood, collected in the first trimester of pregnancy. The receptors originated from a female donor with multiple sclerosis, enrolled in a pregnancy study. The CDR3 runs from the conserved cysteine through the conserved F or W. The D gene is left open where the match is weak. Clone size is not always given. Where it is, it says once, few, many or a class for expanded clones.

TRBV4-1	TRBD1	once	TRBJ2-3	CASSQEPGGRPDTQYF	TGCGCCAGCAGCCAAGAGCCAGGGGGCCGTCCGGATACGCAGTATTTT
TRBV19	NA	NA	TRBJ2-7	CASSPTGSYEQYF	TGTGCCAGTAGCCCTACGGGGTCCTACGAGCAGTACTTC
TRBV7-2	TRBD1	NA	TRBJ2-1	CASSLDRGYNEQFF	TGTGCCAGCAGCCTAGACAGGGGCTACAATGAGCAGTTCTTC
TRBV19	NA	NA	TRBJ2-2	CASSGGGRPTGELFF	TGTGCCAGTAGTGGGGGGGGCAGGCCCACCGGGGAGCTGTTTTTT
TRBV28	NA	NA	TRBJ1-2	CASSPPQVTPNYGYTF	TGTGCCAGCAGTCCGCCACAGGTGACTCCTAACTATGGCTACACCTTC
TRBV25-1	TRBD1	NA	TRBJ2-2	CASIGQGLGTGELFF	TGTGCCAGCATAGGACAGGGGCTCGGCACCGGGGAGCTGTTTTTT
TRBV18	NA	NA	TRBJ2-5	CASSPTEETQYF	TGTGCCAGCTCTCCGACTGAAGAGACCCAGTACTTC
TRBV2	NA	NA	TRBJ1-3	CASSEPGFSGNTIYF	TGTGCCAGCAGTGAACCGGGGTTCTCTGGAAACACCATATATTTT
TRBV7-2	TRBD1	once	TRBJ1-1	CASSLDRGRTEAFF	TGTGCCAGCAGTCTCGACAGGGGGCGCACTGAAGCTTTCTTT
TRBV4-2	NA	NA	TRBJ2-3	CASSQVSGSDTQYF	TGTGCCAGCAGCCAAGTTTCAGGGTCAGATACGCAGTATTTT
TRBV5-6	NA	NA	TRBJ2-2	CASRQALTGELFF	TGTGCCAGCAGACAAGCGCTGACCGGGGAGCTGTTTTTT
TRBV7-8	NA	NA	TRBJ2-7	CASSLVGLFEQYF	TGTGCCAGCAGCTTAGTTGGACTTTTCGAGCAGTACTTC
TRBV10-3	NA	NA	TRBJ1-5	CAISVRPGNDQPQHF	TGTGCCATCAGTGTCCGACCCGGGAATGATCAGCCCCAGCATTTT
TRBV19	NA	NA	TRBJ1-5	CASSIRDTNQPQHF	TGTGCCAGTAGTATACGGGACACTAATCAGCCCCAGCATTTT
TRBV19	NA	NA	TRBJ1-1	CASSIRRPEHTEAFF	TGTGCCAGTAGTATCCGTCGCCCCGAGCACACTGAAGCTTTCTTT
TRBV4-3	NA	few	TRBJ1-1	CASSPSAENTEAFF	TGCGCCAGCAGCCCGTCCGCGGAGAACACTGAAGCTTTCTTT
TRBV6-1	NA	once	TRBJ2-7	CASSPAYEQYF	TGTGCCAGCAGTCCGGCCTACGAGCAGTACTTC
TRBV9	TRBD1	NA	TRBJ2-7	CASSARDRVLARSDEQYF	TGTGCCAGCAGCGCCCGGGACAGGGTTTTAGCGAGGAGTGACGAGCAGTACTTC
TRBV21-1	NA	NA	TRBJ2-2	CASSKLRTGPNTGELFF	TGTGCCAGCAGCAAATTAAGGACAGGACCGAACACCGGGGAGCTGTTTTTT
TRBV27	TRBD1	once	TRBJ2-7	CASSLMTGGSYEQYF	TGTGCCAGCAGCCTGATGACAGGGGGGAGCTACGAGCAGTACTTC
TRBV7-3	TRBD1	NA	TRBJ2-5	CASSSTGGETQYF	TGTGCCAGCAGCTCGACAGGGGGAGAGACCCAGTACTTC
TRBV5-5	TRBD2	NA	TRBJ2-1	CASSFLLAGALSYNEQFF	TGTGCCAGCAGCTTCCTCCTAGCGGGGGCCCTCTCCTACAATGAGCAGTTCTTC
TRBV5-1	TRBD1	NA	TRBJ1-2	CASSSYRGRGNYGYTF	TGCGCCAGCAGCTCCTACAGGGGACGCGGGAATTATGGCTACACCTTC
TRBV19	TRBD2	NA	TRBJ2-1	CASSMIRAGDSDNEQFF	TGTGCCAGTAGTATGATAAGGGCGGGGGATAGTGACAATGAGCAGTTCTTC
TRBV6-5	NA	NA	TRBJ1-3	CASSSTPNSGNTIYF	TGTGCCAGCAGTTCTACCCCCAACTCTGGAAACACCATATATTTT
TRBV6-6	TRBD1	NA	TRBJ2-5	CASSSGQGLQETQYF	TGTGCCAGCAGCAGCGGACAGGGGCTACAAGAGACCCAGTACTTC
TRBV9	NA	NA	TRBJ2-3	CASSPLGRGSTDTQYF	TGTGCCAGCAGCCCCCTGGGGCGGGGAAGCACAGATACGCAGTATTTT
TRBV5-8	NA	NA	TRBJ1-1	CASSLPESSEAFF	TGTGCCAGCAGCCTACCCGAGAGCTCTGAAGCTTTCTTT
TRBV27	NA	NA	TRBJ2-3	CASSRLFDTQYF	TGTGCCAGCAGCCGGTTATTTGATACGCAGTATTTT
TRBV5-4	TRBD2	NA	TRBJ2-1	CASSPGLASYNEQFF	TGTGCCAGCAGCCCTGGACTAGCGTCTTACAATGAGCAGTTCTTC
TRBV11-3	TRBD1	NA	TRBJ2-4	CASSYPGTGGLIQYF	TGTGCCAGCAGCTACCCCGGGACAGGGGGTCTCATTCAGTACTTC